This TCR beta chain is from a study of shared clonotypes between healthy human individuals. The study's findings and limits: In general, naive subsets displayed greater estimated richness than memory subsets did.

Losses at the gene ends were 1 base for V and 4 bases for J; bases not matched to a gene: 3. The germline CDR1 and CDR2 sequences are SGHDN and FVKESK. This CDR3 contains 15 residues. Only in-frame clones appear in the TCRdb table, and some are missing; sequencing was by immunoSEQ multiplex PCR. The sample shows roughly 2.2 million clones, over 90% of them seen only once. This clone is a singleton in its sample. Its specificity is not known. This TCR was sampled from a man between 18 and 35 years old in good health. Some clones in this sample may be carry-over from other donors' samples. The genes are TRBV14 and TRBJ2-7; 11 positions match TRBD1. The sample taken for sequencing was naive CD4+ T cells from PBMCs. The subset: CD45RA+ positively selected. As DNA, the CDR3 is TGTGCCAGCAGCCAAGTGGACAGGGGGCATTACGAGCAGTACTTC. Translation: CASSQVDRGHYEQYF. The full variable domain, with the rest looked up from reference TRBV14 and TRBJ2-7, is EAGVTQFPSHSVIEKGQTVTLRCDPISGHDNLYWYRRVMGKEIKFLLHFVKESKQDESGMPNNRFLAERTGGTYSTLKVQPAELEDSGVYFCASSQVDRGHYEQYFGPGTRLTVT.